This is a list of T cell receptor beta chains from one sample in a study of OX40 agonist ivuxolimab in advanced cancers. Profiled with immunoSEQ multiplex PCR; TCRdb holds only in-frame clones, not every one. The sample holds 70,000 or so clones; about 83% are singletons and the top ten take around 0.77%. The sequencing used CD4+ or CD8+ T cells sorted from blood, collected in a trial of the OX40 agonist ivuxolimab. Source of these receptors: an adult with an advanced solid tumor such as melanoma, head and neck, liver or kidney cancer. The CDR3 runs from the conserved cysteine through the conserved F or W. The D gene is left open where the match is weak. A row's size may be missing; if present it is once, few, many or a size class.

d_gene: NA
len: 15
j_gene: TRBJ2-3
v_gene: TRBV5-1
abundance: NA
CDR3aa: CASTIDSGSTDTQYF
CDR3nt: TGCGCCAGCACCATTGACAGTGGGAGCACAGATACGCAGTATTTT

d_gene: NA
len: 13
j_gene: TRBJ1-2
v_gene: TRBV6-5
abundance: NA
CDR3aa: CASSHTTGPGYTF
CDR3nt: TGTGCCAGCAGTCATACCACCGGGCCGGGCTACACCTTC

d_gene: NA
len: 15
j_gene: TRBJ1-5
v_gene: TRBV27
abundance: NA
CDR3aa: CASSLSAFSNQPQHF
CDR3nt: TGTGCCAGCAGTCTTTCGGCCTTTAGCAATCAGCCCCAGCATTTT

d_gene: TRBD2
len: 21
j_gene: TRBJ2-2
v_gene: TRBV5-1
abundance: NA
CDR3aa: CASSWAPGTLAGGRNTGELFF
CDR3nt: TGCGCCAGCAGCTGGGCCCCAGGGACCCTAGCGGGGGGGCGTAACACCGGGGAGCTGTTTTTT

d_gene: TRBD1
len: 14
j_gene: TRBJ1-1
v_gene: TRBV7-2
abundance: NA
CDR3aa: CASSRDRGTSEAFF
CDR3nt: TGTGCCAGCAGCCGGGACAGGGGAACTTCTGAAGCTTTCTTT

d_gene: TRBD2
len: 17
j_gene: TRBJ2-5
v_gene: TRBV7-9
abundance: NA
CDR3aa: CASSLSVPGPGGETQYF
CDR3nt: TGTGCCAGCAGCTTATCGGTCCCGGGGCCGGGAGGAGAGACCCAGTACTTC

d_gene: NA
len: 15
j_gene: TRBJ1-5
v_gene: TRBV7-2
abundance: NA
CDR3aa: CASSPWANNHQPQHF
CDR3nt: TGTGCCAGCAGCCCTTGGGCCAATAATCATCAGCCCCAGCATTTT

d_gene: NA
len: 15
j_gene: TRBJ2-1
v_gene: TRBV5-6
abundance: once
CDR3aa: CASSLFRSSYNEQFF
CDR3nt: TGTGCCAGCAGCTTGTTCCGGAGCTCCTACAATGAGCAGTTCTTC

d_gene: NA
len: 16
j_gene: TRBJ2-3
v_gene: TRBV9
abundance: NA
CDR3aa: CASSVSAGLSTDTQYF
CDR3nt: TGTGCCAGCAGCGTATCGGCGGGCCTAAGCACAGATACGCAGTATTTT

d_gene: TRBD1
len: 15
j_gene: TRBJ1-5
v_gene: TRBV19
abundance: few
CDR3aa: CASREGQVGNQPQHF
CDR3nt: TGTGCCAGTAGGGAGGGACAGGTCGGCAATCAGCCCCAGCATTTT

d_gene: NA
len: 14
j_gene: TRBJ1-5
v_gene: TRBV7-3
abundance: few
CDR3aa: CASSLESVDQPQHF
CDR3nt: TGTGCCAGCAGCTTAGAATCCGTGGATCAGCCCCAGCATTTT

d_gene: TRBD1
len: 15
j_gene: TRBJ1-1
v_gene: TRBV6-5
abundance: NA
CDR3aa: CASSRSRTGGTEAFF
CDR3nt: TGTGCCAGCAGTAGAAGCCGGACAGGGGGAACTGAAGCTTTCTTT

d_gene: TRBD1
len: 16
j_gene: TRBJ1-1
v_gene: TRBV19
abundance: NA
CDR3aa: CASSIFGRGTHTEAFF
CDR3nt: TGTGCCAGTAGTATTTTTGGCAGGGGGACCCACACTGAAGCTTTCTTT

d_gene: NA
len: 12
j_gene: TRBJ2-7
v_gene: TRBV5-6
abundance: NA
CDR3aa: CASSLESYEQYF
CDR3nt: TGTGCCAGCAGCTTGGAATCCTACGAGCAGTACTTC

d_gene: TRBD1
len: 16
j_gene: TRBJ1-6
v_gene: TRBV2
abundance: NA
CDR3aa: CASRGHRGQNNSPLHF
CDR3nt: TGTGCCAGCAGGGGCCACAGGGGGCAGAATAATTCACCCCTCCACTTT

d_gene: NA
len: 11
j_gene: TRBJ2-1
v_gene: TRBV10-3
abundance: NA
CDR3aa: CAISETSEQFF
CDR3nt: TGTGCCATCAGTGAAACGAGTGAGCAGTTCTTC

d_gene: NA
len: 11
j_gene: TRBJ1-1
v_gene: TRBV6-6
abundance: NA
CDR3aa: CASSRGTEAFF
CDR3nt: TGTGCCAGCAGCCGCGGCACTGAAGCTTTCTTT

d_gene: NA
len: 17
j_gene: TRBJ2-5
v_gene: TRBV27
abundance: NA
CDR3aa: CASSFEIPRSPRETQYF
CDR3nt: TGTGCCAGCAGTTTCGAGATTCCTAGAAGTCCTCGAGAGACCCAGTACTTC

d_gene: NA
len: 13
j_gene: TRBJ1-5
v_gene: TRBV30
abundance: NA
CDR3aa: CAWSYSSHQPQHF
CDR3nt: TGTGCCTGGAGTTACAGCAGTCATCAGCCCCAGCATTTT

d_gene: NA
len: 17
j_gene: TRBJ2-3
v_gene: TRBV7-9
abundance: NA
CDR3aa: CASSPRLPGAGGDTQYF
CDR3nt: TGTGCCAGCAGCCCGCGCCTTCCGGGGGCCGGGGGAGATACGCAGTATTTT

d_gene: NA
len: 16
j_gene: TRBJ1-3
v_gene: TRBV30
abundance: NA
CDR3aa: CAWSAIRGGSGNTIYF
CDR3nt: TGTGCCTGGAGTGCCATCCGGGGGGGCTCTGGAAACACCATATATTTT

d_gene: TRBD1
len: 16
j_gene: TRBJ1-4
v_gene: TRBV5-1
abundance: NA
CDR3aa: CASSLLPGQSNEKLFF
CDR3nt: TGCGCCAGCAGCTTATTACCGGGACAGAGTAATGAAAAACTGTTTTTT

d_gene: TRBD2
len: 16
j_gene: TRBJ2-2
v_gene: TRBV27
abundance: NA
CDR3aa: CASSPQSAGGPGELFF
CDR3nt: TGTGCCAGCAGTCCCCAATCAGCGGGAGGGCCCGGGGAGCTGTTTTTT

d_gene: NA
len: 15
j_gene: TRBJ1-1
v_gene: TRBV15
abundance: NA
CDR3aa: CATSRDATGSTEAFF
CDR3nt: TGTGCCACCAGCAGAGATGCCACAGGGTCGACTGAAGCTTTCTTT

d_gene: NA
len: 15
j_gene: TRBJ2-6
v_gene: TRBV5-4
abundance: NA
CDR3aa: CASSSYETGANVLTF
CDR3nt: TGTGCCAGCAGCTCCTATGAAACTGGGGCCAACGTCCTGACTTTC

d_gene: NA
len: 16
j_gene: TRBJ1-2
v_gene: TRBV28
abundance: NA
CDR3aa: CASSSPSRGLPYGYTF
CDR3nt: TGTGCCAGCAGTTCGCCTTCCAGGGGACTACCCTATGGCTACACCTTC

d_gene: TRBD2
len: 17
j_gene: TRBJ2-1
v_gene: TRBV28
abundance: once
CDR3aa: CASSSNSGRATDNEQFF
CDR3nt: TGTGCCAGCAGTTCCAATAGCGGGAGGGCCACTGACAATGAGCAGTTCTTC

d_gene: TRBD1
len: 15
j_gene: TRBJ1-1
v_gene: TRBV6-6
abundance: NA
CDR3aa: CASSPGTGEYTEAFF
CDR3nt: TGTGCCAGCAGCCCGGGGACAGGGGAGTACACTGAAGCTTTCTTT

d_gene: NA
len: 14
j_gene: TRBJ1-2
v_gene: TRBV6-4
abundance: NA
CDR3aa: CASSDNPQGRGYTF
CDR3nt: TGTGCCAGCAGTGACAATCCACAGGGACGTGGCTACACCTTC

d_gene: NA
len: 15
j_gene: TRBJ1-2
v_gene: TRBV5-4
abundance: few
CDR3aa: CASSLVSRGHYGYTF
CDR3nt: TGTGCCAGCAGCTTGGTTAGCAGGGGTCACTATGGCTACACCTTC

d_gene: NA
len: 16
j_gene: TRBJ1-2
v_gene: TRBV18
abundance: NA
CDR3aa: CASSPSAGRENYGYTF
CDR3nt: TGTGCCAGCTCACCATCGGCGGGCAGGGAGAACTATGGCTACACCTTC

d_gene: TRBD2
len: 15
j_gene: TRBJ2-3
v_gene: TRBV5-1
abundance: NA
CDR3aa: CASSSSGGGRDTQYF
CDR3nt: TGCGCCAGCAGCAGTAGCGGGGGGGGCCGAGATACGCAGTATTTT

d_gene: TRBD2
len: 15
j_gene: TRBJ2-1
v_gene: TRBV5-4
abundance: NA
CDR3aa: CASSFGGKRELRQFF
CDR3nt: TGTGCCAGCAGCTTTGGGGGGAAGCGGGAGTTAAGGCAGTTCTTC

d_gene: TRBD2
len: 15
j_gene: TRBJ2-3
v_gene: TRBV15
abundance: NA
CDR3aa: CATSRDGTSGDTQYF
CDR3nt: TGTGCCACCAGCAGAGATGGTACTAGCGGAGATACGCAGTATTTT

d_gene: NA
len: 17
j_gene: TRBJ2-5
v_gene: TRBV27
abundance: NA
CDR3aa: CASSRYLGGRSQETQYF
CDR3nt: TGTGCCAGCAGTCGGTATTTGGGGGGGCGATCCCAAGAGACCCAGTACTTC

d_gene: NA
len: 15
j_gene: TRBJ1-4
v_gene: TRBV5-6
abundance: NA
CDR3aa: CASSLSGVVNEKLFF
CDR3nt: TGTGCCAGCAGCTTGTCCGGGGTCGTTAATGAAAAACTGTTTTTT

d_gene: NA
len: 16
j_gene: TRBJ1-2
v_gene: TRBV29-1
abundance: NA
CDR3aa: CSVGPYPRLVNYGYTF
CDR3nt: TGCAGCGTTGGACCGTACCCCCGTTTAGTTAACTATGGCTACACCTTC

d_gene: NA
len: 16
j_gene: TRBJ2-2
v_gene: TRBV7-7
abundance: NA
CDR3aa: CASSLVVQANTGELFF
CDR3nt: TGTGCTAGCAGCTTAGTGGTACAGGCCAACACCGGGGAGCTGTTTTTT

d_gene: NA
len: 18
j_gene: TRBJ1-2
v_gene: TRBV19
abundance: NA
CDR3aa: CASSMTGNPLVSNYGYTF
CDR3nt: TGTGCCAGTAGTATGACCGGGAACCCCCTGGTCTCTAACTATGGCTACACCTTC